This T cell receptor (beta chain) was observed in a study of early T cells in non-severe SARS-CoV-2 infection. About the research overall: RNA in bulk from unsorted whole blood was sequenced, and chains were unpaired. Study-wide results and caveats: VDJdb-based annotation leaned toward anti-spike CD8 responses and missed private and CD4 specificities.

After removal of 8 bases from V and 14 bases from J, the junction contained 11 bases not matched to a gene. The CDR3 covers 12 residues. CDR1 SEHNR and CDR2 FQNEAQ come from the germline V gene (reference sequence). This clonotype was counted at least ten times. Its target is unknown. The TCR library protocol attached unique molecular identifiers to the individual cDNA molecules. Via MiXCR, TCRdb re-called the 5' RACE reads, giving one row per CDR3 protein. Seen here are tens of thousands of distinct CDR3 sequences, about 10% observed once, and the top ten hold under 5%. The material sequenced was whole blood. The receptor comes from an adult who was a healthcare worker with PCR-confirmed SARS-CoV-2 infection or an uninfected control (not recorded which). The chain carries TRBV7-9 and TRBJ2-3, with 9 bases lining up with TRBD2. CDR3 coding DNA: TGTGCCAGCTTTAGCGGGGGCTCGCTCGGGTATTTT. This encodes CASFSGGSLGYF.